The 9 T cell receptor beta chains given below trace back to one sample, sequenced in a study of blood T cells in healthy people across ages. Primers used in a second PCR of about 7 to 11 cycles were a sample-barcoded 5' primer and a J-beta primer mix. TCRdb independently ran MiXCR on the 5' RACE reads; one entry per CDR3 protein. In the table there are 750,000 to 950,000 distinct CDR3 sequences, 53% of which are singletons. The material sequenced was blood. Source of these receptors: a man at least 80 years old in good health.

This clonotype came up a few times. In DNA form, the CDR3 reads TGTGCCAGCAGCTTCGGGAGGGCTGAAGCTTTCTTT. Translation: CASSFGRAEAFF. This chain uses TRBV7-9 with TRBJ1-1; no clear D. The germline CDR1 and CDR2 sequences are SEHNR and FQNEAQ (reference sequence). V was shortened by 3 bases and J by 6 bases, with 8 bases between the two germline ends. CDR3 length: 12 amino acids.

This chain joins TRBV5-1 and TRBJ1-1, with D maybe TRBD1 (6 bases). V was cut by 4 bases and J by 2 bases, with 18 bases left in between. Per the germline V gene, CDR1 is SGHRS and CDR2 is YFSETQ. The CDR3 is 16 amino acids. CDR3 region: CASSRMGGGSNTEAFF. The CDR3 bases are TGCGCCAGCAGCCGGATGGGGGGGGGCTCTAACACTGAAGCTTTCTTT.

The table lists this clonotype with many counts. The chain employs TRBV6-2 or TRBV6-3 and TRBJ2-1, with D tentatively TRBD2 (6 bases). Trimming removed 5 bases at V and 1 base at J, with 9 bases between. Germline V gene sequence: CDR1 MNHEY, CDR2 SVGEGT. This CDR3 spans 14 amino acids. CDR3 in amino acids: CASSRGRSYNEQFF. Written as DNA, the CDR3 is TGTGCCAGCAGTCGGGGGAGATCCTACAATGAGCAGTTCTTC.

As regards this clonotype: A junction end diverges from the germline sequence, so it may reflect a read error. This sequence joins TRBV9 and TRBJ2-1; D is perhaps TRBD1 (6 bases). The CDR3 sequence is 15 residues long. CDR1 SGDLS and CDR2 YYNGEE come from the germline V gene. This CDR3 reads CAGSLIPGHLNEQFF. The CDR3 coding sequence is TGTGCCGGCAGTCTCATTCCGGGACACCTCAATGAGCAGTTCTTC.

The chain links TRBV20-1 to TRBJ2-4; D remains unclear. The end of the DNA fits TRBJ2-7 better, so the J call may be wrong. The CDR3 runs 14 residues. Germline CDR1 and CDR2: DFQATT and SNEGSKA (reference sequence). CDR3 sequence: CSASAPWVSYEQYF. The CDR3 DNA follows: TGCAGTGCTAGCGCCCCCTGGGTCTCCTACGAGCAGTACTTC.

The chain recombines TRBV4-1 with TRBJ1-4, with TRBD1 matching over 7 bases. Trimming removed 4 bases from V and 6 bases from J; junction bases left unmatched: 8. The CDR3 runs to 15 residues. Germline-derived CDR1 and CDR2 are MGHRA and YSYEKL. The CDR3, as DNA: TGCGCCAGCAGCCTTGCGACAGGGTTAGATGAAAAACTGTTTTTT. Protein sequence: CASSLATGLDEKLFF.

For the CDR3, the DNA is TGTGCCAGCAGCGCGCCGACTAGCGACTACGAGCAGTACTTC. It is translated as CASSAPTSDYEQYF. The rearrangement links TRBV9 to TRBJ2-4; 8 bases line up with TRBD2. The tail of the sequence fits TRBJ2-7 better, so the J call may be wrong. Per the germline V gene, CDR1 is SGDLS and CDR2 is YYNGEE. CDR3 length: 14 amino acids.

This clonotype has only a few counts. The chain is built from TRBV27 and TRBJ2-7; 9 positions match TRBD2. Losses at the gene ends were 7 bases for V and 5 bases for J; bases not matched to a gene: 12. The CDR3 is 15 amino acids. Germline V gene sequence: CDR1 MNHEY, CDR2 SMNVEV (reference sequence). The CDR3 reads CASTLFSGRRDEQYF. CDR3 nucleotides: TGTGCCAGCACTCTTTTTAGCGGGAGAAGAGACGAGCAGTACTTC.

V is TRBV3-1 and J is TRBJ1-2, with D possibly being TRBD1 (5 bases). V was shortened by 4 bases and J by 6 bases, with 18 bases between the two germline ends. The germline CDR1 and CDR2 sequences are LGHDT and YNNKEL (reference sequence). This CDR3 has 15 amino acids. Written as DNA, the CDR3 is TGTGCCAGCAGCCCGGAGGGGCTCGGGGGTGATGGCTACACCTTC. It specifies CASSPEGLGGDGYTF.